The text below deals with one T cell receptor beta chain. The sample originates from a study of control samples from healthy donors and cancer patients. Some clones are missing from TCRdb's copy, which holds only in-frame ones; the method was immunoSEQ multiplex PCR. The sample holds 110,000 to 150,000 clones, around nine tenths seen once. The CDR3 sequence is 16 residues long. V lost 3 bases to trimming and J lost 0 bases, with 11 bases between them. The germline CDR1 and CDR2 sequences are KGHDR and SFDVKD. The chain couples TRBV24-1 to TRBJ2-1; D may be TRBD1 (6 bases). The TCR comes from a woman aged 25 to 45 in good health. Sequencing was carried out using blood. The CDR3, as DNA: TGTGCCACCAGTGATAGGTTGGACAGCTCCTACAATGAGCAGTTCTTC. It specifies CATSDRLDSSYNEQFF.